What follows are 9 T cell receptor beta chains derived from one specimen sequenced in a study of Graves' ophthalmopathy and Graves' hyperthyroidism. Investigators amplified TCR beta CDR3 regions from RNA transcripts. A first-round RT-PCR used HTBI primers, followed by a second-round multiplex PCR. MiXCR, run by TCRdb on the multiplex PCR reads, gives a single entry per CDR3 protein. Of approximately 700,000 distinct CDR3 sequences detected, 40% appear once; the ten largest clones hold approximately 43%. The sequenced sample was peripheral blood. All receptors come from an adult man with Graves' ophthalmopathy.

In regard to this clonotype: A clone one base away is much larger, so this may be a read error. V usage is TRBV7-9 and J usage is TRBJ2-7; TRBD2 agrees at 13 bases. Germline values: CDR1 SEHNR, CDR2 FQNEAQ (reference sequence). After removal of 3 bases from V and 5 bases from J, the junction contained 4 bases not matched to a gene. The CDR3 extends over 15 amino acids. This CDR3 is CASSFGLAGANEQYF. The CDR3 DNA reads as TGTGCCAGCAGCTTCGGACTAGCGGGAGCCAACGAGCAGTACTTC.

This clonotype has a single count. The chain is built from TRBV29-1 and TRBJ1-1, with D possibly TRBD1 on 5 matching bases. With 7 bases removed from V and 1 base from J, the gap between germline ends came to 16 bases. This CDR3 region has 14 residues. Germline values: CDR1 SQVTM, CDR2 ANQGSEA. DNA of the CDR3: TGCAGCGCGTACAGGTTAGGCGCGAACACTGAAGCTTTCTTT. Its protein product is CSAYRLGANTEAFF.

A note on this clonotype: Its ends do not fully match the called genes, so a read error is possible. The V gene is TRBV13, the J gene TRBJ2-7; D ambiguous. The CDR3 has 13 amino acids. Germline loops: CDR1 PRHDT, CDR2 FYEKMQ (reference sequence). The chain's CDR3 is CASTPSSRLERYF. CDR3 in DNA: TGTGCCAGCACCCCGTCGAGCAGGTTGGAGCGGTACTTC.

This clonotype was seen repeatedly, ten times or more. The chain couples TRBV10-3 to TRBJ2-7, with TRBD1 matching over 7 bases. The J segment lost 2 bases and the V segment lost 3 bases, leaving 10 bases of the junction unmatched. CDR1 is ENHRY and CDR2 is SYGVKD in the germline V gene. This CDR3 is built from 16 residues. The CDR3 region has the DNA TGTGCCATCAGTGACCGTGGGACAGCGAAAACCTACGAGCAGTACTTC. This sequence encodes CAISDRGTAKTYEQYF.

Details on this clonotype: At one of its ends the junction is not consistent with the germline gene, which may arise from a read error. The chain uses TRBV10-3 and TRBJ2-7, with a possible D match to TRBD1 (6 bases). Germline assignment: CDR1 ENHRY and CDR2 SYGVKD. This CDR3 has 14 amino acids. The CDR3 sequence: CASSESRGRPEQYF. CDR3 bases: TGTGCCAGCAGTGAGAGCAGGGGACGACCCGAGCAGTACTTC.

The chain is built from TRBV10-3 and TRBJ1-5, with no clear D. In germline, CDR1 is ENHRY, CDR2 SYGVKD. CDR3 length: 13 amino acids. Trimming pared 5 bases from V and 3 bases from J, leaving 8 bases between. The chain's CDR3 is CAISYSVNQPQHF. CDR3 in DNA: TGTGCCATCAGTTACAGTGTCAATCAGCCCCAGCATTTT.

This clonotype was found a few times. The chain couples TRBV6-6 to TRBJ1-4; no clear D. The V end was cut by 4 bases, the J end by 8 bases, with 11 bases between. CDR3 length: 13 residues. Germline V lookup: CDR1 MNHNY, CDR2 SVGAGI (reference sequence). The CDR3 loop reads CASSSPGDEKLFF. CDR3 nucleotides: TGTGCCAGCAGTTCTCCGGGAGACGAAAAACTGTTTTTT.

This clonotype was seen repeatedly, ten times or more. The V gene is TRBV7-9, the J gene TRBJ2-7; D ambiguous. Looked up from germline, CDR1 is SEHNR and CDR2 is FQNEAQ (reference sequence). The length of the CDR3 is 14 residues. V lost 1 base, J lost 3 bases, and 10 bases lay in between. The CDR3 is CASSLVGLSYEQYF. DNA for the CDR3: TGTGCCAGCAGCTTAGTGGGGTTAAGCTACGAGCAGTACTTC.

This clonotype appeared many times. The chain employs TRBV7-9 and TRBJ2-7; D is uncertain. Looked up from germline, CDR1 is SEHNR and CDR2 is FQNEAQ (reference sequence). Trimming removed 5 bases from V and 6 bases from J, with 14 bases in between. The CDR3 is 13 residues long. The CDR3 DNA is TGTGCCAGCAGCACCGGGCCCCGCAGCGAGCAGTACTTC. Its protein product is CASSTGPRSEQYF.